The TCR beta chain under discussion was sequenced for a study of beta chain features in type 1 diabetes (dated by TCRdb to 2017 to 2018). About the full investigation: Mean age, gender distribution, total cell number and subset yield did not differ between patients and healthy donors. The study compared TCRB repertoires of sorted circulating CD4+ T cell subsets between recently diagnosed type 1 diabetes patients and matched healthy donors. A total of 90 million to 140 million sorted cells were examined across all samples, and RNA yield correlated strongly with the number of cells per subset. Regulatory and stem cell-like memory subsets were obtained from only 8 patients and roughly 8 healthy donors, while naive and central memory subsets were obtained from all 28 donors.

As to this clone: Its antigen is not yet known. No quality values exist for individual bases; no much larger clone is one base distant.

For CDR1 and CDR2, the germline V gene (reference sequence) lists MNHNY and SVGAGI. V is reduced by 0 bases and J by 10 bases, leaving a spacing of 15 bases between them. CDR3 length: 14 amino acids, cysteine to phenylalanine. The read is trimmed to its CDR3 DNA, 42 bases read in frame from base 1. All of the isolated RNA was reverse transcribed with the High Capacity cDNA Reverse Transcription Kit, so expressed TCRB transcripts were sequenced. Naive, central memory and regulatory T cell samples underwent deep immunoSEQ sequencing, averaging about 3.57 million total reads per sample. Sorted cells were lysed in RLT buffer and RNA was extracted with DNase-treated RNeasy Micro or Mini kits, depending on cell number. Each cell subset was processed separately to prevent cross-contamination, with patient and healthy donor samples processed together. Using the immunoSEQ multiplex PCR, TCRB sequences were amplified from cDNA into 87-bp fragments spanning the CDR3 region. Sequencing of the amplicons was performed on the Illumina HiSeq platform. The paper's processing steps were these. Synthetic template baselines were used to correct PCR bias computationally, reads within Hamming distance 2 were collapsed together, and singletons that could not be merged were discarded. Reads were aligned against IMGT so that V, D and J genes, CDR3 length and insertions or deletions at six rearrangement sites could be assigned. Within each subset, clonotype counts were normalized to sorted cell number, and only after that were true diversity and Gini coefficients computed with the tcR R package. The overlap coefficient, calculated on TCRB nucleotide sequences, was used to quantify repertoire sharing. As a proxy for the pre-selection repertoire, out-of-frame TCRB sequences from naive cells were analyzed. TCRdb carries this immuneACCESS record with in-frame sequences only. Its versions omit some clonotypes, under half of them owing to an unresolved V gene in the studies checked, with the rest unexplained. The DNA was the basis for D and trimming; V, J and clone size are from that table. A total of under 850,000 clones appear in this sample, roughly an eighth of them only once. Of the sample, approximately 0.02% is held by the ten largest clones.

Results the study describes overall, beyond this receptor: Because cDNA was sequenced instead of genomic DNA, activated cells with high expression could be over-represented, although the groups did not differ in activation or CD3 levels. Patients with type 1 diabetes made fewer insertions and deleted more nucleotides at VDJ recombination sites, implying thymic rearrangement abnormalities. Because small numbers of individuals were included in the HLA sub-analyses, any influence of HLA type on TCRB rearrangement was left unresolved. Type 1 diabetes patients showed a moderate but significant shortening of TCRB CDR3 length in all four CD4+ subsets. PCR may preferentially amplify shorter templates, but because patient and control samples were amplified and corrected together, any resulting skew would affect both groups equally. Naive, central memory and regulatory TCRB repertoires appeared to be more similar among patients than among healthy donors.

A single peripheral blood draw of 95 to 150 mL on average was collected from each donor into heparinised tubes. Using a panel that included CD45RO, CCR7, CD25, CD127, CD95 and CD27, naive, central memory, regulatory and stem cell-like memory CD4+ T cells were sorted on a BD FACSAria II. Purity was above 95% for every sorted population. Right away, PBMCs were isolated by Lymphoprep density gradient centrifugation and were stained directly, with no culture step. So that batch effects would be minimized, each experiment stained and sorted samples in pairs, pairing one healthy donor with one patient. Sequencing input: naive CD4+ T cells from blood. The cell subset or site label on this specimen signifies: true naive CD4+ T cells. The chain employs TRBV6-6 and TRBJ1-1; the D gene cannot be named for sure. The source is a man younger than 35 with type 1 diabetes. This receptor carries the CDR3 CASSYSAPLEGAFF. The DNA sequence is as follows: TGTGCCAGCAGTTACTCCGCACCTCTCGAGGGAGCTTTCTTT.